The entry below describes one T cell receptor beta chain. The CDR3 runs to 15 residues. Per germline, CDR1 LNHDA and CDR2 SQIVND (reference sequence). Trimming removed 6 bases at V and 3 bases at J, with 18 bases between. The record originates from a study of blood T cell repertoires in COVID-19. TCRdb's copy holds only in-frame clones and misses some; the assay was immunoSEQ multiplex PCR. The data contain roughly 99,000 clones, about three quarters of them seen just once; the ten biggest clones take up 4% to 4.5%. The TCR comes from a man between 65 and 80 years old with acute or convalescent COVID-19. The sample consisted of peripheral blood. V is TRBV19 and J is TRBJ2-7; a possible D gene is TRBD1 (6 bases). For the CDR3, the DNA is TGTGCCAGTAGCGCAACTCGGGACACCTACTACGAGCAGTACTTC. This encodes CASSATRDTYYEQYF.